A selection of T cell receptor beta chains follows, all from one sample in a study of neurological immune-mediated disorders. MiXCR, applied by TCRdb to the 5' RACE reads, yields one record per CDR3 protein. The sample lists some 25,000 distinct CDR3 sequences; 5% to 7% were seen once. Sequencing was done on a sample of PBMCs. The source of these receptors is a middle-aged woman in good health. Each CDR3 is given with its conserved first and last residue. Each record gives: clone size, V gene, D gene, J gene, CDR3 protein, CDR3 DNA. The D gene is left open where the match is weak. Clone size is stated in some rows and not others, as once, few, many or a class when expanded.

>-|TRBV29-1|-|TRBJ1-4
CSVTIRGELFF
TGCAGCGTGACAATCCGGGGTGAACTGTTTTTT
>many|TRBV20-1|TRBD2|TRBJ2-7
CSARGQRGRPGQYF
TGCAGTGCTAGAGGACAGCGGGGCCGACCCGGGCAGTACTTC
>many|TRBV24-1|-|TRBJ2-5
CATSDPTGRGETQYF
TGTGCCACCAGTGACCCGACAGGGCGGGGGGAGACCCAGTACTTC
>medium-sized|TRBV3-1|-|TRBJ2-4
CASSQEGGLKVQYF
TGTGCCAGCAGCCAAGAGGGTGGGCTTAAGGTTCAGTACTTC
>many|TRBV20-1|-|TRBJ2-7
CSAAIGSGAYEQYF
TGCAGTGCCGCAATCGGAAGTGGGGCCTACGAGCAGTACTTC
>many|TRBV5-1|-|TRBJ2-3
CASSLGEADPSTDTQYF
TGCGCCAGCAGCTTAGGGGAGGCGGATCCTAGCACAGATACGCAGTATTTT
>many|TRBV20-1|TRBD1|TRBJ2-5
CSATDRVGAETQYF
TGCAGTGCCACGGACAGGGTGGGCGCAGAGACCCAGTACTTC
>many|TRBV20-1|TRBD2|TRBJ2-7
CSAHNLADYEQYF
TGCAGTGCCCACAATCTAGCGGACTACGAGCAGTACTTC
>many|TRBV30|-|TRBJ1-4
CAWSVRQNEKLFF
TGTGCCTGGAGTGTACGACAGAATGAAAAACTGTTTTTT
>many|TRBV6-6|TRBD1|TRBJ2-1
CASLGRTGSNEQFF
TGTGCCAGCTTGGGGAGGACAGGGAGCAATGAGCAGTTCTTC
>many|TRBV29-1|TRBD1|TRBJ1-2
CSVIQGSNGYTF
TGCAGCGTCATACAGGGGAGTAATGGCTACACCTTC
>many|TRBV29-1|-|TRBJ2-5
CSVADRYQETQYF
TGCAGCGTAGCAGACAGGTACCAAGAGACCCAGTACTTC
>many|TRBV5-5|-|TRBJ2-1
CASSSPRLLSGHSYNEQFF
TGTGCCAGCAGCTCCCCCCGGCTTTTGAGCGGACACTCCTACAATGAGCAGTTCTTC
>many|TRBV7-2|-|TRBJ2-5
CASSFLRDPQETQYF
TGTGCCAGCAGCTTTCTAAGAGACCCCCAAGAGACCCAGTACTTC
>few|TRBV29-1|TRBD1|TRBJ2-7
CSVVGTEPYEQYF
TGCAGCGTTGTAGGGACAGAGCCCTACGAGCAGTACTTC
>many|TRBV11-2|TRBD2|TRBJ2-5
CASSSHGEGETQYF
TGTGCCAGCAGCTCTCATGGGGAGGGAGAGACCCAGTACTTC
>medium-sized|TRBV9|TRBD1|TRBJ2-6
CASSATGGGSGANVLTF
TGTGCCAGCAGCGCGACAGGGGGCGGCTCTGGGGCCAACGTCCTGACTTTC
>many|TRBV7-2|TRBD2|TRBJ2-7
CASSPSGTHEQYF
TGTGCCAGCAGCCCTAGCGGGACCCACGAGCAGTACTTC